This T cell receptor (beta chain) was recorded in a study of T-cell reconstitution after alpha-beta-depleted transplantation in children. As it was prepared, the TCRbeta library received unique molecular identifiers. TCRdb re-called the PCR reads through MiXCR, storing one row per CDR3 protein. The repertoire includes over 400,000 distinct CDR3 sequences, around 13% of them detected once, and approximately 5.4% sits in the top ten. This clonotype showed up many times. Germline V gene sequence: CDR1 MDHEN, CDR2 SYDVKM. CDR3 length equals 15 residues. V gave up 5 bases and J gave up 3 bases, with 14 bases separating them.

Sequenced material: PBMCs from the stem cell graft donor, taken from the stem cell graft. This TCR derives from a human donor who donated a stem cell graft to a child with combined immunodeficiency. V gene TRBV28 combines with J gene TRBJ2-1, with D possibly matching TRBD2 (5 bases). The chain's CDR3 is CASSPRRADYNEQFF. The CDR3 region has the DNA TGTGCCAGCAGTCCCCGGCGGGCCGACTACAATGAGCAGTTCTTC.